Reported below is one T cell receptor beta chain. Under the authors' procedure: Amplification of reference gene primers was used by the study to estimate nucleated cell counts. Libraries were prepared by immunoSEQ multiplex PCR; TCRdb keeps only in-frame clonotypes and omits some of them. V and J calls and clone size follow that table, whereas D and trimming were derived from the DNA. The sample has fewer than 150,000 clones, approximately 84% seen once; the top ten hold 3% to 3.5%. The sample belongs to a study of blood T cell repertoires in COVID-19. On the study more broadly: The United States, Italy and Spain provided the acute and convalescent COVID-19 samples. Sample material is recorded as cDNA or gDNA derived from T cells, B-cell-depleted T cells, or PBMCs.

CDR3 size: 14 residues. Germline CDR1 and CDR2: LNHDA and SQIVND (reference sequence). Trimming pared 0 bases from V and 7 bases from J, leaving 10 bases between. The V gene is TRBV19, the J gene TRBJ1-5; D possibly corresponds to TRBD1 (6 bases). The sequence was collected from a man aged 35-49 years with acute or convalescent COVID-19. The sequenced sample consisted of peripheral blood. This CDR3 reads CASSIEGGGQPQHF. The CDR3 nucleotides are TGTGCCAGTAGTATAGAAGGGGGGGGACAGCCCCAGCATTTT.